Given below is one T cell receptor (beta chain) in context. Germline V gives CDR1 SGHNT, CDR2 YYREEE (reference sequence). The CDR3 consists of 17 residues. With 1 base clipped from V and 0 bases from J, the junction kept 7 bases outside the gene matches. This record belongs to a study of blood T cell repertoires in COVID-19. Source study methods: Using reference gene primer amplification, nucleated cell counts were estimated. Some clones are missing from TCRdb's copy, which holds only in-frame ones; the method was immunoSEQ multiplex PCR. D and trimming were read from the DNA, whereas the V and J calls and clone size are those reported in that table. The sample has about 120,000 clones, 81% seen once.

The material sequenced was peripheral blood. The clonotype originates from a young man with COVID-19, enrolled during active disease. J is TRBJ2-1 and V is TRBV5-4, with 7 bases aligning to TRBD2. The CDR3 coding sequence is TGTGCCAGCAGCTTGATTTCTGGCGGGAGCTCCTACAATGAGCAGTTCTTC. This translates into CASSLISGGSSYNEQFF. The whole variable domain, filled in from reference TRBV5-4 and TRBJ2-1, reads ETGVTQSPTHLIKTRGQQVTLRCSSQSGHNTVSWYQQALGQGPQFIFQYYREEENGRGNFPPRFSGLQFPNYSSELNVNALELDDSALYLCASSLISGGSSYNEQFFGPGTRLTVL.